This T cell receptor beta chain was sequenced for a study of control samples from healthy donors and cancer patients. The CDR3 has 16 residues. The trim removed 3 bases at V and 7 bases at J, leaving 9 bases unmatched. Germline V gives CDR1 DFQATT, CDR2 SNEGSKA (reference sequence). Produced via immunoSEQ multiplex PCR; TCRdb's table is partial and in-frame only. The profile shows about 140,000 clones, roughly 89% of them singletons. The sequenced sample consisted of blood. The chain carries TRBV20-1 and TRBJ1-6; 10 bases match TRBD1. The sequence was collected from a man between 18 and 35 years old in good health. The CDR3: CSASPPGTGANSPLHF. The DNA for the CDR3 is TGCAGTGCTAGTCCACCCGGGACAGGGGCGAATTCACCCCTCCACTTT.